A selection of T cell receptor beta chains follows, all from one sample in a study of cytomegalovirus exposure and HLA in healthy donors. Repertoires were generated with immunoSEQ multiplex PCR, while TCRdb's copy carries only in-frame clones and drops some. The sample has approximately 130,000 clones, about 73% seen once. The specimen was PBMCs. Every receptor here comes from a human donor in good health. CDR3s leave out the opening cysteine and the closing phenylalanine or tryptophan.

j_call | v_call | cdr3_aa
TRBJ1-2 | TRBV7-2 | ASSLASEGYT
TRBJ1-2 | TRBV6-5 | ASSYTADRGSGYT
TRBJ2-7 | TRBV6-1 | ASVQGREQY
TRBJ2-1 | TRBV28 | ASRTYIRGIAGGGNEQF
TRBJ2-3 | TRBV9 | ASSGSGTDTQY
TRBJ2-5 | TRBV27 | ASSFGGHGETQY
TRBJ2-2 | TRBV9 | ASSEISGELF
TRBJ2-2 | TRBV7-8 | ASTLAGGNTGELF
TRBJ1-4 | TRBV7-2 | ASSPGQSGEKLF
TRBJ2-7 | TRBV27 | ASSSVRREQY
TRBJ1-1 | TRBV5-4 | ASSLDRENTEAF
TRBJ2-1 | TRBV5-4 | ASSRGQSTNEQF
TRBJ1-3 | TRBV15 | ATSSVQAISGNTIY
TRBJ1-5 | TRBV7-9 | SSSLHLGQGSNQPQH
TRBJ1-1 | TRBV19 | ASSSRGMNTEAF
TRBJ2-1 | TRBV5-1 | ASSLAGTGFYNEQF
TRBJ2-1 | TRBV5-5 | ASSLYQGSTFKPNEQF
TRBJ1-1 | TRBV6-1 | ASRGQGMNTEAF
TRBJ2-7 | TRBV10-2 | ASSVAYEQY
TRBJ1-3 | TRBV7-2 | ASSLAGGSPGNTIY
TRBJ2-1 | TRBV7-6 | ASSLAGGNNEQF
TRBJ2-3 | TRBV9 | ASSPLLSTDTQY
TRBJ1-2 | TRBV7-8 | ASSLGPSGGGYT
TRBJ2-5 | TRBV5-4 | ASSLRGLETQY
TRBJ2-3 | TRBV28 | ATTLAGVGTDTQY
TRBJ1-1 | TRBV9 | ASSLVRAPNTEAF
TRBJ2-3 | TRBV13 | ASSSNRGMGDTQY
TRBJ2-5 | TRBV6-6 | ASSSLTGQETQY
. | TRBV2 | ASSGIKQAKGVEQY
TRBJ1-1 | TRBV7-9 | ASSLAPRLNTEAF
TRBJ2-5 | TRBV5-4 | ASSSRAQGMQTQY
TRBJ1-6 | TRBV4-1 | ASSPPGQEYSPLH
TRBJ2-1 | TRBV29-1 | SVAAGTMAYNEQF
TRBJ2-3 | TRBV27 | ASSPEGSDTQY
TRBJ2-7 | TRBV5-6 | ASSLSQLRLMGYEQY
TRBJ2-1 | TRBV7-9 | ASSTDGTGVRNEQF
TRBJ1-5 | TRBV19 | ASSSTGVQPQH
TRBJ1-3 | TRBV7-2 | ASSLLGQGSSGNTIY
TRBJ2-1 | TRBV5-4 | ASSLVSGGSYNEQF